A selection of T cell receptor beta chains follows, all from one sample in a study of blood T cell repertoires in COVID-19. The data were produced by immunoSEQ multiplex PCR, yet TCRdb's version contains in-frame clones alone and is incomplete. The table shows around 100,000 clones, with roughly 84% occurring only once. The material sequenced was peripheral blood. These receptors came from a woman over 75 with acute or convalescent COVID-19. Each CDR3 is given with its conserved first and last residue. D genes are given only for firm matches. Part of the rows lack a size; the others show once, few, many or a class for expanded clones.

d_gene | abundance | j_gene | v_gene | CDR3aa | CDR3nt
NA | NA | TRBJ1-1 | TRBV7-9 | CASSFAAAEAFF | TGTGCCAGCAGCTTCGCCGCGGCTGAAGCTTTCTTT
TRBD2 | NA | TRBJ2-5 | TRBV7-3 | CASSLVDAPGLAGDKETQYF | TGTGCCAGCAGCTTAGTCGACGCACCGGGACTAGCGGGGGATAAAGAGACCCAGTACTTC
TRBD1 | NA | TRBJ2-5 | TRBV24-1 | CATSDGGTGHQETQYF | TGTGCCACCAGTGATGGGGGGACAGGCCACCAAGAGACCCAGTACTTC
TRBD2 | few | TRBJ2-7 | TRBV5-4 | CASSKAGGRAYEQYF | TGTGCCAGCAGCAAAGCGGGAGGTCGGGCCTACGAGCAGTACTTC
NA | NA | TRBJ1-2 | TRBV7-9 | CASSKPNGYTF | TGTGCCAGCAGCAAGCCCAATGGCTACACCTTC
NA | NA | TRBJ1-3 | TRBV30 | CAWSRGIGNTIYF | TGTGCCTGGTCTAGGGGGATCGGAAACACCATATATTTT
TRBD2 | NA | TRBJ2-7 | TRBV3-1/TRBV3-2 | CASSHALAGSITYEQYF | TGTGCCAGCAGCCATGCACTAGCGGGATCCATAACCTACGAGCAGTACTTC
NA | few | TRBJ2-1 | TRBV9 | CASSVVGGGGQFF | TGTGCCAGCAGCGTAGTGGGCGGAGGAGGGCAGTTCTTC
TRBD1 | NA | TRBJ1-4 | TRBV5-5 | CASSIPGQVNEKLFF | TGTGCCAGCAGCATACCGGGACAGGTTAATGAAAAACTGTTTTTT
NA | once | TRBJ2-1 | TRBV19 | CASSVDRTGEQFF | TGTGCCAGTAGTGTGGACAGAACCGGCGAGCAGTTCTTC
NA | NA | TRBJ2-6 | TRBV5-1 | CASSSVNSGANVLTF | TGCGCCAGCAGCTCCGTTAACTCTGGGGCCAACGTCCTGACTTTC
NA | NA | TRBJ2-7 | TRBV9 | CASSVGSGAGYEQYF | TGTGCCAGCAGCGTAGGGTCGGGAGCGGGCTACGAGCAGTACTTC
TRBD1 | once | TRBJ1-2 | TRBV7-9 | CASSHPTGTGSYGYTF | TGTGCCAGCAGCCACCCAACCGGGACAGGGTCCTATGGCTACACCTTC
NA | few | TRBJ1-2 | TRBV5-1 | CASSSGQPPYGYTF | TGCGCCAGCAGCTCGGGACAACCGCCCTATGGCTACACCTTC
NA | NA | TRBJ1-1 | TRBV18 | CASHQIRGLNTEAFF | TGTGCCAGTCATCAGATCAGGGGACTGAACACTGAAGCTTTCTTT
NA | NA | TRBJ2-2 | TRBV12-3/TRBV12-4 | CASTGQNTGELFF | TGTGCCAGCACCGGACAGAACACCGGGGAGCTGTTTTTT
TRBD1 | NA | TRBJ1-1 | TRBV5-1 | CASSMGQGSEAFF | TGCGCCAGCAGCATGGGACAGGGAAGTGAAGCTTTCTTT
TRBD2 | NA | TRBJ2-1 | TRBV18 | CASSLRLAGGENEQFF | TGTGCCAGCTCACTCAGACTAGCGGGTGGAGAGAATGAGCAGTTCTTC
TRBD2 | NA | TRBJ2-5 | TRBV7-2 | CASSLAASGGQETQYF | TGTGCCAGCAGCTTAGCGGCCAGCGGGGGTCAAGAGACCCAGTACTTC
NA | NA | TRBJ1-1 | TRBV12-3/TRBV12-4 | CASGAVNTEAFF | TGTGCCAGCGGGGCCGTGAACACTGAAGCTTTCTTT
NA | NA | TRBJ2-7 | TRBV5-1 | CASTRDSGSSYEQYF | TGCGCCAGCACCCGAGATAGCGGTAGCTCCTACGAGCAGTACTTC
NA | NA | TRBJ1-2 | TRBV30 | CASRDIIDTF | TGTGCCTCCCGGGACATAATCGACACCTTC
TRBD2 | NA | TRBJ2-1 | TRBV29-1 | CSVQPGLAPPYNEQFF | TGCAGCGTCCAACCGGGACTAGCTCCTCCCTACAATGAGCAGTTCTTC
TRBD1 | NA | TRBJ2-3 | TRBV5-1 | CASSPGQGATDTQYF | TGCGCCAGCAGCCCGGGACAGGGGGCCACAGATACGCAGTATTTT
NA | NA | TRBJ1-6 | TRBV20-1 | CSASLGGNSPLHF | TGCAGTGCTAGTTTGGGGGGAAACTCACCCCTCCACTTT
TRBD1 | NA | TRBJ2-3 | TRBV7-3 | CASSLTTQGARDTQYF | TGTGCCAGCAGCTTAACGACTCAGGGGGCAAGAGATACGCAGTATTTT
NA | NA | TRBJ2-7 | TRBV19 | CASSFYTSTSGEQYF | TGTGCCAGTAGTTTTTACACTAGCACCTCCGGCGAGCAGTACTTC
TRBD2 | NA | TRBJ2-1 | TRBV5-1 | CASLSSGSSYNEQFF | TGCGCCAGCCTGTCTAGCGGGAGCTCCTACAATGAGCAGTTCTTC
NA | NA | TRBJ1-2 | TRBV14 | CASSQSEQGYGYTF | TGTGCCAGCAGCCAAAGTGAACAGGGTTATGGCTACACCTTC
NA | NA | TRBJ2-7 | TRBV5-1 | CASSLGGVRFRGSYEQYF | TGCGCCAGCAGCTTGGGAGGTGTGAGGTTTAGGGGCTCCTACGAGCAGTACTTC
NA | NA | TRBJ1-1 | TRBV5-4 | CASSSGGSNTEAFF | TGTGCCAGCAGCTCTGGGGGGTCGAACACTGAAGCTTTCTTT
TRBD1 | NA | TRBJ1-5 | TRBV7-6 | CASSLAGTGNQPQHF | TGTGCCAGCAGCTTGGCCGGGACAGGCAATCAGCCCCAGCATTTT
TRBD2 | NA | TRBJ2-7 | TRBV29-1 | CSVPGLAGGEQYF | TGCAGCGTGCCGGGACTAGCGGGAGGCGAGCAGTACTTC
TRBD1 | NA | TRBJ2-7 | TRBV5-4 | CASSPGGRDRASYEQYF | TGTGCCAGCAGCCCGGGAGGCCGGGACAGGGCATCCTACGAGCAGTACTTC
NA | NA | TRBJ1-2 | TRBV5-6 | CASSLRRLNYGYGYTF | TGTGCCAGCAGCTTACGGCGGCTGAACTATGGCTATGGCTACACCTTC
NA | NA | TRBJ1-6 | TRBV7-9 | CASSLPGPSYNSPLHF | TGTGCCAGCAGCTTACCAGGGCCAAGCTATAATTCACCCCTCCACTTT
NA | NA | TRBJ2-5 | TRBV2 | CASRTGLREETQYF | TGTGCCAGCAGGACAGGTCTTCGAGAAGAGACCCAGTACTTC
TRBD2 | NA | TRBJ2-5 | TRBV18 | CASSPQGLLQQETQYF | TGTGCCAGCTCACCGCAGGGACTATTACAACAAGAGACCCAGTACTTC
NA | NA | TRBJ1-2 | TRBV29-1 | CSVPGYDYGYTF | TGCAGCGTCCCCGGGTACGACTATGGCTACACCTTC
NA | NA | TRBJ1-1 | TRBV13 | CASSSRLVGGEAFF | TGTGCCAGCAGCTCCCGACTTGTAGGAGGGGAAGCTTTCTTT
TRBD2 | NA | TRBJ2-5 | TRBV7-2 | CASSSGTSGGLGETQYF | TGTGCCAGCAGCTCCGGGACTAGCGGGGGGCTCGGGGAGACCCAGTACTTC
TRBD2 | NA | TRBJ2-3 | TRBV9 | CASSVGPSGDTDTQYF | TGTGCCAGCAGCGTAGGTCCTAGCGGGGACACAGATACGCAGTATTTT
NA | NA | TRBJ2-7 | TRBV12-2 | CASRPWGVASYEQYF | TGTGCAAGTCGCCCGTGGGGGGTGGCGAGCTACGAGCAGTACTTC
TRBD1 | NA | TRBJ1-1 | TRBV14 | CASSQDFGQGGAFF | TGTGCCAGCAGCCAAGACTTCGGACAGGGGGGAGCTTTCTTT
TRBD2 | NA | TRBJ2-7 | TRBV9 | CASSPGGMGYGQYF | TGTGCCAGCAGCCCGGGAGGGATGGGCTACGGGCAGTACTTC
NA | NA | TRBJ1-6 | TRBV28 | CASSLAGPNSPLHF | TGTGCCAGCAGTTTGGCAGGGCCAAATTCACCCCTCCACTTT
NA | NA | TRBJ2-1 | TRBV12-3/TRBV12-4 | CASRKASAGEQFF | TGTGCCAGCAGGAAGGCAAGCGCGGGTGAGCAGTTCTTC
TRBD1 | NA | TRBJ2-2 | TRBV19 | CASSLSEPGQEDTGELFF | TGTGCCAGTAGTCTCTCGGAACCGGGACAGGAAGACACCGGGGAGCTGTTTTTT
TRBD1 | NA | TRBJ2-5 | TRBV7-2 | CASSLGTGGETQYF | TGTGCCAGCAGCCTTGGGACAGGGGGGGAGACCCAGTACTTC